These 16 T cell receptor beta chains originate from one sample sequenced in a study of Ad26.COV2.S vaccination and SARS-CoV-2 variants. The table came from immunoSEQ multiplex PCR; TCRdb's copy has only in-frame clones and leaves some out. The data show over 200,000 clones, 85% to 90% seen once. This sample's treatment: some 19 received Ad26.COV2.S at low or high dose, single or two shots; roughly 5 received placebo; per-sample allocation not given. Sampling was done on day 63 after the first vaccine or placebo injection. This material consisted of peripheral blood, taken in a trial of Ad26.COV2.S vaccine versus placebo. These receptors were taken from a person aged 18-65 years who received the Ad26.COV2.S COVID-19 vaccine or a placebo.

The chain combines TRBV5-1 with TRBJ1-4; D may be TRBD1 (6 bases). Per germline, CDR1 SGHRS and CDR2 YFSETQ. The CDR3 spans 16 residues. V lost 0 bases and J 7 bases, leaving 16 bases between the germline ends. DNA for the CDR3: TGCGCCAGCAGCTTGGAAGGGCAGGGGAAGGGTGAAAAACTGTTTTTT. Translation gives CASSLEGQGKGEKLFF. Full variable domain (remainder filled in from reference TRBV5-1 and TRBJ1-4): KAGVTQTPRYLIKTRGQQVTLSCSPISGHRSVSWYQQTPGQGLQFLFEYFSETQRNKGNFPGRFSGRQFSNSRSEMNVSTLELGDSALYLCASSLEGQGKGEKLFFGSGTQLSVL.

The chain uses TRBV14 and TRBJ2-5, with TRBD2 as a possible D gene (5 bases). Trimming took off 4 bases at V and 2 bases at J, with 17 bases between the two ends. The CDR3 runs 16 residues. Germline values: CDR1 SGHDN, CDR2 FVKESK. The CDR3: CASSRLARTLQETQYF. Written as DNA, the CDR3 is TGTGCCAGCAGCCGCCTAGCCCGAACCCTACAAGAGACCCAGTACTTC.

The rearrangement links TRBV3-1 (or the pseudogene TRBV3-2) to TRBJ2-7; a possible D gene is TRBD1 (6 bases). The CDR3 is 15 residues long. Germline V gene sequence: CDR1 LGHDT, CDR2 YNNKEL (reference sequence). Trimming cost V 3 bases and J 4 bases, with 16 bases left between them. In DNA, the CDR3 is TGTGCCAGCAGCCACAACACAGGGCTCGGTTACGAGCAGTACTTC. This sequence encodes CASSHNTGLGYEQYF.

The CDR3 region is CASSQDMAGGLGETQYF. CDR3 DNA: TGCGCCAGCAGCCAAGATATGGCGGGGGGGCTGGGAGAGACCCAGTACTTC. The chain uses TRBV4-1 and TRBJ2-5; 9 nucleotides match TRBD2. Germline trimming cut 0 bases from V and 4 bases from J; bases unmatched to any gene: 9. CDR1 is MGHRA, CDR2 YSYEKL, per germline. This CDR3 has 17 amino acids.

This chain links TRBV28 with TRBJ2-1; TRBD2 is a possible D gene (5 bases). Per the germline V gene, CDR1 is MDHEN and CDR2 is SYDVKM. Trimming removed 2 bases from V and 13 bases from J, with 12 bases in between. CDR3 length: 12 residues. The CDR3 is CASSLPGLSQFF. CDR3 DNA: TGTGCCAGCAGTTTACCCGGACTCTCTCAGTTCTTC. Combining the CDR3 with reference TRBV28 and TRBJ2-1 gives the whole variable domain DVKVTQSSRYLVKRTGEKVFLECVQDMDHENMFWYRQDPGLGLRLIYFSYDVKMKEKGDIPEGYSVSREKKERFSLILESASTNQTSMYLCASSLPGLSQFFGPGTRLTVL.

The rearrangement joins TRBV19 to TRBJ2-3, with a tentative D call TRBD1 (6 bases). CDR3 length: 15 amino acids. Germline V CDR1 and CDR2: LNHDA, SQIVND (reference sequence). Trimming cost V 4 bases and J 1 base, with 12 bases left between them. The CDR3 region has the DNA TGTGCCAGTAGTACTGGGGCAGGGGGCACAGATACGCAGTATTTT. Amino acids: CASSTGAGGTDTQYF.

This sequence joins TRBV18 and TRBJ1-1, with 8 bases that match TRBD1. The CDR3 sequence is 16 residues long. Looked up from germline, CDR1 is KGHSH and CDR2 is LQKENI. J lost 7 bases, V lost 3 bases, and 13 bases had no gene match. CDR3 in DNA: TGTGCCAGCTCACCCGTCCCGGGACAGGTCCTTTTTGAAGCTTTCTTT. Its protein is CASSPVPGQVLFEAFF. Variable domain in full (rest from reference TRBV18 and TRBJ1-1): NAGVMQNPRHLVRRRGQEARLRCSPMKGHSHVYWYRQLPEEGLKFMVYLQKENIIDESGMPKERFSAEFPKEGPSILRIQQVVRGDSAAYFCASSPVPGQVLFEAFFGQGTRLTVV.

This clone was seen a handful of times. The rearrangement joins TRBV4-2 to TRBJ2-1; D possibly corresponds to TRBD2 (7 bases). The V and J ends lost 0 bases and 2 bases respectively, with 14 bases between them. Germline CDR1 LGHNA, CDR2 YNFKEQ. This CDR3 is 17 amino acids long. As DNA, the CDR3 is TGTGCCAGCAGCCAAGATTGGGGGGGCCCCCCCTACAATGAGCAGTTCTTC. Amino acid sequence: CASSQDWGGPPYNEQFF.

The chain joins TRBV6-6 to TRBJ2-7; 9 bases map to TRBD1. CDR1 and CDR2 (germline): MNHNY, SVGAGI (reference sequence). V dropped 7 bases and J dropped 1; count of bases not matched to a gene: 8. The CDR3 is made up of 15 amino acids. The CDR3 coding sequence is TGTGCCAGCACCGAACAGGGGGCTTTATCCTACGAGCAGTACTTC. This encodes CASTEQGALSYEQYF.

The chain recombines TRBV28 with TRBJ2-3; TRBD2 agrees at 11 bases. With 2 bases clipped from V and 3 bases from J, the junction kept 4 bases outside the gene matches. The CDR3 spans 16 residues. The germline V gene encodes CDR1 MDHEN and CDR2 SYDVKM. CDR3 DNA sequence: TGTGCCAGCAGTTTACGGCTAGCGGGGGGTACAGATACGCAGTATTTT. Its translation: CASSLRLAGGTDTQYF.

This sequence joins TRBV6-2 or TRBV6-3 and TRBJ2-1; D is uncertain. Trimming removed 3 bases from V and 9 bases from J, with 6 bases in between. The CDR3 length is 11 residues. Germline-derived CDR1 and CDR2 are MNHEY and SVGEGT. This CDR3 reads CASSYAIEQFF. CDR3 coding DNA: TGTGCCAGCAGTTATGCGATTGAGCAGTTCTTC.

CDR3 in DNA: TGTGCCAGCAGTCCTTTGGTTCATTACAATGAGCAGTTCTTC. It yields the protein CASSPLVHYNEQFF. J is TRBJ2-1 and V is TRBV27; D uncertain. Between the trimmed V and J ends, which lost 5 bases and 4 bases, there was a span of 12 bases. The CDR3 spans 14 residues. Germline CDR1 and CDR2: MNHEY and SMNVEV (reference sequence).

This rearrangement joins TRBV19 to TRBJ2-5; 7 positions agree with TRBD2. J lost 1 base, V lost 3 bases, and 11 bases had no gene match. This CDR3 has 17 amino acids. CDR1 and CDR2 from the germline V gene are LNHDA and SQIVND (reference sequence). CDR3 sequence: CASSILAVRGFQETQYF. The DNA of the CDR3 is TGTGCCAGTAGTATCCTAGCGGTGCGGGGATTCCAAGAGACCCAGTACTTC.

The chain carries TRBV10-2 and TRBJ2-2; 8 positions match TRBD2. Germline CDR1 is WSHSY and CDR2 is SAAADI. The CDR3 length is 16 residues. Trimming took 4 bases from V and 6 from J; bases not matched to a gene: 10. CDR3 coding DNA: TGCGCCAGCAGTGCCCTAATGGGACTAGGGTCCGGGGAGCTGTTTTTT. Protein sequence: CASSALMGLGSGELFF.

The rearrangement uses TRBV4-3 and TRBJ2-7; the match to TRBD1 covers 7 bases. Unmatched junction bases numbered 10, after V lost 0 bases and J lost 5 bases. The CDR3 has 16 residues. CDR1 is LGHNA, CDR2 YSLEER, per germline. CDR3 residues: CASSQDRRQGGHEQYF. DNA for the CDR3: TGCGCCAGCAGCCAAGATCGGAGACAGGGTGGCCACGAGCAGTACTTC.

The rearrangement links TRBV4-3 to TRBJ1-5; D remains unclear. The V end lost 1 base, the J end lost 3 bases, and 4 bases lay between the germline ends. Germline CDR1 LGHNA, CDR2 YSLEER. The CDR3 loop spans 13 amino acids. The CDR3 spells CASSQAFNQPQHF. The CDR3, as DNA: TGCGCCAGCAGCCAAGCGTTCAATCAGCCCCAGCATTTT.